The TCR beta chain described here comes from a study of blood T cell repertoires in COVID-19. Sequencing used immunoSEQ multiplex PCR; TCRdb keeps in-frame clones, though not all of them. The table records approximately 300,000 clones, 90% of them present only once. From germline, CDR1 is LGHDT and CDR2 YNNKEL (reference sequence). V lost 1 base, J lost 6 bases, and 10 bases lay in between. The length of the CDR3 is 14 residues. This receptor was identified in a man between 60 and 70 years old who had recovered from COVID-19. The sample consisted of PBMCs or T cells enriched from blood (not recorded which). This chain connects TRBV3-1 (or the pseudogene TRBV3-2) to TRBJ1-5; D ambiguous. The CDR3 region has the DNA TGTGCCAGCAGCCAAGGAGGCGATTTTCAGCCCCAGCATTTT. Translating gives CASSQGGDFQPQHF.